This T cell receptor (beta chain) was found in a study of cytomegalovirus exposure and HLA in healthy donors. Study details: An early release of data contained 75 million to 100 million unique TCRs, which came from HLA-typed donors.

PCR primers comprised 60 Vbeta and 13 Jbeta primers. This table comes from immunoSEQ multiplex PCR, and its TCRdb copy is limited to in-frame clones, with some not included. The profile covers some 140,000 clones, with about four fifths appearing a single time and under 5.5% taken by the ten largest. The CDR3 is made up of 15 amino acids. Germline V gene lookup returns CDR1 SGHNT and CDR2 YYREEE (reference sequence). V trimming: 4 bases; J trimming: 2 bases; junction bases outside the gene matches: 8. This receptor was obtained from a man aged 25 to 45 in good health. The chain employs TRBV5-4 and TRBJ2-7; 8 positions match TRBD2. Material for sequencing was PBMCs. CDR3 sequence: CASSLGTRLAYEQYF. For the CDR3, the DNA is TGTGCCAGCAGCCTAGGGACTAGATTGGCCTACGAGCAGTACTTC.